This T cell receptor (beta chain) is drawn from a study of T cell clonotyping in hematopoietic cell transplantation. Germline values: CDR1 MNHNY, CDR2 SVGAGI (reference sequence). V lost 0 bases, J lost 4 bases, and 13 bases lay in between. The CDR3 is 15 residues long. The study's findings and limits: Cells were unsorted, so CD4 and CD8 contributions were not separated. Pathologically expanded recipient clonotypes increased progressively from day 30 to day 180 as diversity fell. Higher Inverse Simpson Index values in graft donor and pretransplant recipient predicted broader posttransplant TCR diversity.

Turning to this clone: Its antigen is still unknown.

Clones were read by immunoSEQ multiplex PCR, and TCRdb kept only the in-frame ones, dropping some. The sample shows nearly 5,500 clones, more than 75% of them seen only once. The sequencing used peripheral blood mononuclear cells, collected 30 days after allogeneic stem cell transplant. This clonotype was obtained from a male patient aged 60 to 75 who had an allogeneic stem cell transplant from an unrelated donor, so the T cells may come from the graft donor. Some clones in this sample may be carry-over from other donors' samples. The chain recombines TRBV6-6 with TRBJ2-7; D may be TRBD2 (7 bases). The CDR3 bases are TGTGCCAGCAGTTACTCGTCTGGGAGGGGGTACGAGCAGTACTTC. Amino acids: CASSYSSGRGYEQYF.